The present T cell receptor beta chain was sequenced within a study of T cell changes during pregnancy in multiple sclerosis. Germline CDR1 is SGHDT and CDR2 is YYEEEE. V lost 4 bases to trimming and J lost 8 bases; unmatched junction nucleotides: 5. There are 15 residues in the CDR3. Only in-frame clones appear in the TCRdb table, and some are missing; sequencing was by immunoSEQ multiplex PCR. The sample lists about 84,000 clones; nearly 95% were seen once. The material was peripheral blood, obtained in the second trimester of pregnancy. The TCR originated in a female donor in good health, enrolled as a control in a pregnancy study. The chain is built from TRBV5-6 and TRBJ2-1; 14 bases align to TRBD2. CDR3 loop: CASSPGTSGSYEQFF. Here the CDR3 DNA reads TGTGCCAGCAGCCCTGGGACTAGCGGGAGCTATGAGCAGTTCTTC.